These 13 T cell receptor beta chains were sequenced from one sample in a study of T cells after posttransplantation cyclophosphamide. Clones were sequenced by immunoSEQ multiplex PCR, and TCRdb holds only the in-frame ones, with some missing. The profile covers some 46,000 clones, none occurring a single time. Sequencing was performed on PBMCs. The receptors were sampled from a man aged 35 to 55 in good health, CMV-negative, and a related stem cell transplant donor.

This clone was counted many times. The chain employs TRBV2 and TRBJ2-7; 8 bases line up with TRBD2. The germline V gene has CDR1 SNHLY and CDR2 FYNNEI. V lost 2 bases, J lost 0 bases, and 3 bases stayed unmatched. The CDR3 spans 15 residues. CDR3 sequence (DNA): TGTGCCAGCAGTGAATATAGCGGGGACTCCTACGAGCAGTACTTC. Amino acid sequence: CASSEYSGDSYEQYF.

The sample holds many counts of this clone. The chain employs TRBV19 and TRBJ2-2, with D tentatively TRBD1 (6 bases). Germline assignment: CDR1 LNHDA and CDR2 SQIVND (reference sequence). The V end lost 5 bases, the J end lost 5 bases, and 18 bases lay between the germline ends. The CDR3 runs 16 residues. The chain's CDR3 is CASSPVDSSKTGELFF. The CDR3, as DNA: TGTGCCAGTAGTCCTGTGGACAGCAGCAAGACCGGGGAGCTGTTTTTT. Full variable domain (missing parts from reference TRBV19 and TRBJ2-2): DGGITQSPKYLFRKEGQNVTLSCEQNLNHDAMYWYRQDPGQGLRLIYYSQIVNDFQKGDIAEGYSVSREKKESFPLTVTSAQKNPTAFYLCASSPVDSSKTGELFFGEGSRLTVL.

This clone was seen more than once but under ten times. The rearrangement joins TRBV5-6 to TRBJ2-3, with D perhaps matching TRBD1 (7 bases). This CDR3 comprises 14 residues. Between the trimmed V and J ends, which lost 4 bases and 1 base, there was a span of 10 bases. Looked up from germline, CDR1 is SGHDT and CDR2 is YYEEEE. CDR3 sequence (DNA): TGTGCCAGCAGCGGGGGGACAGGCACAGATACGCAGTATTTT. Its translation: CASSGGTGTDTQYF. Full variable domain (outside the CDR3, taken from reference TRBV5-6 and TRBJ2-3): DAGVTQSPTHLIKTRGQQVTLRCSPKSGHDTVSWYQQALGQGPQFIFQYYEEEERQRGNFPDRFSGHQFPNYSSELNVNALLLGDSALYLCASSGGTGTDTQYFGPGTRLTVL.

This clone appeared many times. The chain combines TRBV4-2 with TRBJ1-1, with 7 nucleotides matching TRBD1. Trimming cost V 3 bases and J 1 base; bases outside gene matches: 5. CDR1 and CDR2 (germline): LGHNA, YNFKEQ. The CDR3 extends over 15 amino acids. The CDR3 here is CASSHGRDRNTEAFF. As DNA, the CDR3 is TGTGCCAGCAGCCACGGCCGGGACAGGAACACTGAAGCTTTCTTT.

This clone has ten or more counts. The chain uses TRBV18 and TRBJ1-2; TRBD1 is a possible D gene (5 bases). With 5 bases removed from V and 3 bases from J, the gap between germline ends came to 10 bases. The CDR3 is made up of 13 amino acids. CDR1 and CDR2 from the germline V gene are KGHSH and LQKENI. CDR3 in DNA: TGTGCCAGCTCAATCGACAGTGACTATGGCTACACCTTC. Protein sequence: CASSIDSDYGYTF.

This clone was seen ten or more times. This chain joins TRBV19 and TRBJ1-6; 9 bases are shared with TRBD1. CDR3 size: 14 residues. Losses at the gene ends were 4 bases for V and 7 bases for J; bases not matched to a gene: 2. Germline CDR1 is LNHDA and CDR2 is SQIVND (reference sequence). The CDR3 nucleotides read TGTGCCAGTAGTAAGACAGGGGGAAATTCACCCCTCCACTTT. As protein: CASSKTGGNSPLHF.

Many counts were recorded for this clone. The chain has TRBV19 and TRBJ1-4; TRBD1 agrees at 9 bases. J was trimmed by 8 bases and V by 4 bases; bases with no gene match: 5. The CDR3 spans 14 residues. Germline CDR1 LNHDA, CDR2 SQIVND (reference sequence). The CDR3 sequence is CASSKSQGAEKLFF. The CDR3 region has the DNA TGTGCCAGTAGTAAATCACAGGGGGCGGAAAAACTGTTTTTT.

This clone was recorded at least ten times. The V gene is TRBV15, the J gene TRBJ1-2; TRBD1 matches 8 bases. J was trimmed by 2 bases and V by 6 bases; bases with no gene match: 5. Germline V gene lookup returns CDR1 LNHNV and CDR2 YYDKDF (reference sequence). This CDR3 has 14 amino acids. The CDR3 DNA sequence: TGTGCCACCAGTCCCGGACAGGGCAACTATGGCTACACCTTC. Its translation: CATSPGQGNYGYTF. Full variable domain (remainder filled in from reference TRBV15 and TRBJ1-2): DAMVIQNPRYQVTQFGKPVTLSCSQTLNHNVMYWYQQKSSQAPKLLFHYYDKDFNNEADTPDNFQSRRPNTSFCFLDIRSPGLGDTAMYLCATSPGQGNYGYTFGSGTRLTVV.

The chain is built from TRBV11-2 and TRBJ2-3; TRBD2 agrees at 8 bases. Germline CDR1 and CDR2: SGHAT and FQNNGV. J lost 4 bases, V lost 8 bases, and 2 bases had no gene match. This CDR3 spans 12 amino acids. The CDR3 region is CASRGGADTQYF. For the CDR3, the DNA is TGTGCCAGCCGGGGGGGGGCAGATACGCAGTATTTT. Using reference TRBV11-2 and TRBJ2-3 for the parts outside the CDR3, the full variable domain is EAGVAQSPRYKIIEKRQSVAFWCNPISGHATLYWYQQILGQGPKLLIQFQNNGVVDDSQLPKDRFSAERLKGVDSTLKIQPAKLEDSAVYLCASRGGADTQYFGPGTRLTVL.

This clone appeared many times. The chain recombines TRBV29-1 with TRBJ1-1; 7 nucleotides agree with TRBD1. The CDR3 is made up of 14 amino acids. Looked up from germline, CDR1 is SQVTM and CDR2 is ANQGSEA. V shed 2 bases and J 1 base; nucleotides not matched to a gene: 4. CDR3 sequence reads: CSVESRQGNTEAFF. The CDR3 DNA follows: TGCAGCGTTGAATCCCGACAGGGGAACACTGAAGCTTTCTTT.

The chain combines TRBV18 with TRBJ2-1, with 11 bases matching TRBD2. This CDR3 has 15 amino acids. V dropped 4 bases and J dropped 9; count of bases not matched to a gene: 8. Germline V gene lookup returns CDR1 KGHSH and CDR2 LQKENI. The CDR3 DNA reads TGTGCCAGCTCACTCCGACTAGCGGGATCCCTTGAGCAGTTCTTC. This gives the protein CASSLRLAGSLEQFF.

This clone was observed a handful of times. The J gene is TRBJ2-1, the V gene TRBV7-6; TRBD2 matches 7 bases. The CDR3 spans 15 residues. J was trimmed by 6 bases and V by 2 bases; bases with no gene match: 7. Germline lookup yields CDR1 SGHVS and CDR2 FNYEAQ. This CDR3 reads CASSLRGGGGNEQFF. CDR3 nucleotides: TGTGCCAGCAGCTTACGGGGTGGGGGGGGCAATGAGCAGTTCTTC.

This clone was detected many times. The chain combines TRBV5-6 with TRBJ2-4; no clear D gene. The CDR3 covers 14 residues. Germline CDR1 and CDR2: SGHDT and YYEEEE. V was pared by 5 bases and J by 4 bases, with 13 bases between. CDR3 DNA: TGTGCCAGCAGAGTCGGCACAGCTAAAAACATTCAGTACTTC. It specifies CASRVGTAKNIQYF.